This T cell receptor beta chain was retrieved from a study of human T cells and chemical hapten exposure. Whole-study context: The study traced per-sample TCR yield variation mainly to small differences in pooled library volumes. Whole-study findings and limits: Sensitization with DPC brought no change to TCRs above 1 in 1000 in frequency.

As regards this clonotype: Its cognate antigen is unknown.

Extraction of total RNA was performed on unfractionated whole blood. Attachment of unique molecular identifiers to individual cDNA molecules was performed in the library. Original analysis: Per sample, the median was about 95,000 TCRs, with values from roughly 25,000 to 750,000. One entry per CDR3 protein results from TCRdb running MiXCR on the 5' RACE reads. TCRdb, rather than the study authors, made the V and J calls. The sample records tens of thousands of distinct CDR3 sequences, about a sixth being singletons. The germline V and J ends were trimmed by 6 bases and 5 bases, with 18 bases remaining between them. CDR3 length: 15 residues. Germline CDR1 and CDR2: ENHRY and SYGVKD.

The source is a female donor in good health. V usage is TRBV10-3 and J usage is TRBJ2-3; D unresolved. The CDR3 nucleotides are TGTGCCATCAGAACGGACGTGGCTTCCGTAGATACGCAGTATTTT. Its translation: CAIRTDVASVDTQYF.